These 27 T cell receptor beta chains were sequenced from one sample in a study of OX40 agonist ivuxolimab in advanced cancers. Clones were sequenced by immunoSEQ multiplex PCR, and TCRdb holds only the in-frame ones, with some missing. Of about 31,000 clones listed, around nine tenths are singletons. The material was CD4+ or CD8+ T cells sorted from blood, obtained in a trial of the OX40 agonist ivuxolimab. The receptor set was obtained from an adult with an advanced solid tumor such as melanoma, head and neck, liver or kidney cancer.

The J gene is TRBJ2-2, the V gene TRBV7-3; 13 bases match TRBD2. Germline CDR1 SGHTA, CDR2 FQGTGA. The CDR3 contains 16 residues. V trimming: 5 bases; J trimming: 5 bases; junction bases outside the gene matches: 5. The CDR3 protein is CASSPTSGRRTGELFF. CDR3 sequence (DNA): TGTGCCAGCAGCCCGACTAGCGGGAGGAGGACCGGGGAGCTGTTTTTT.

The chain recombines TRBV4-1 with TRBJ2-1; the D is unclear. V lost 1 base and J lost 15, with 10 bases in between. Germline V CDR1 and CDR2: MGHRA, YSYEKL. This CDR3 contains 11 residues. CDR3 in amino acids: CASSQAPVWFF. The CDR3 coding sequence is TGCGCCAGCAGCCAAGCGCCCGTTTGGTTCTTC.

The chain employs TRBV11-2 and TRBJ2-7; D perhaps matches TRBD2 (6 bases). V was shortened by 10 bases and J by 2 bases, with 12 bases between the two germline ends. Germline V gene data show CDR1 as SGHAT and CDR2 as FQNNGV. The CDR3 extends over 12 amino acids. The CDR3 is CATTTSPYEQYF. CDR3 sequence (DNA): TGTGCCACCACGACTAGTCCCTACGAGCAGTACTTC.

The rearrangement links TRBV11-3 to TRBJ2-7; 10 bases match TRBD1. Unmatched junction bases numbered 7, after V lost 5 bases and J lost 3 bases. CDR1 is SGHNT and CDR2 is YENEEA in the germline V gene. The CDR3 is 15 amino acids. The CDR3 coding sequence is TGTGCCAGCAGCAAGGGACAGGGGCTAGACTACGAGCAGTACTTC. This encodes CASSKGQGLDYEQYF.

This sequence joins TRBV28 and TRBJ2-7; D perhaps matches TRBD2 (5 bases). The CDR3 covers 14 residues. Germline V lookup: CDR1 MDHEN, CDR2 SYDVKM. V was clipped by 6 bases and J by 0 bases, with 12 bases between them. The CDR3 is CASSRNRDSYEQYF. As DNA, the CDR3 is TGTGCCAGCAGCAGAAACCGGGACTCCTACGAGCAGTACTTC.

The rearrangement uses TRBV27 and TRBJ2-1; no definite D call. The CDR3 extends over 13 amino acids. The V gene lost 5 bases and the J gene lost 4 bases, with 9 bases spanning the gap. Germline CDR1 reads MNHEY; CDR2 reads SMNVEV (reference sequence). CDR3 amino acids: CASSPTAYNEQFF. The CDR3 DNA sequence: TGTGCCAGCAGTCCAACAGCTTACAATGAGCAGTTCTTC.

The rearrangement links TRBV7-9 to TRBJ1-1, with D possibly matching TRBD1 (6 bases). From germline, CDR1 is SEHNR and CDR2 FQNEAQ (reference sequence). Trimming removed 3 bases from V and 7 bases from J, with 18 bases in between. The CDR3 consists of 15 residues. The CDR3 region is CASSFLQGWSGEAFF. CDR3 DNA: TGTGCCAGCAGCTTTTTACAGGGTTGGAGTGGTGAAGCTTTCTTT.

This chain joins TRBV10-3 and TRBJ2-1; D remains unclear. The ends were cut back, 2 bases at V and 5 bases at J, with 4 bases in the middle. The CDR3 is 12 amino acids. The germline V gene has CDR1 ENHRY and CDR2 SYGVKD. CDR3 DNA sequence: TGTGCCATCAGTGAGCTAAACAATGAGCAGTTCTTC. It specifies CAISELNNEQFF.

This clone was detected only once. The J gene is TRBJ2-3, the V gene TRBV2; 9 bases agree with TRBD1. With V trimmed by 9 bases and J by 1 base, 8 bases remained unmatched. CDR1 is SNHLY, CDR2 FYNNEI, per germline. The CDR3 is 15 residues long. CDR3 in DNA: TGTGCCAGGCCTGACAGGGGGTCGGGCACAGATACGCAGTATTTT. This gives the protein CARPDRGSGTDTQYF.

The chain carries TRBV13 and TRBJ2-1, with 7 nucleotides matching TRBD2. CDR3 size: 16 residues. Unmatched junction bases numbered 7, after V lost 5 bases and J lost 0 bases. Germline loops: CDR1 PRHDT, CDR2 FYEKMQ (reference sequence). CDR3 protein: CASSPSPSGSYNEQFF. CDR3 nucleotides: TGTGCCAGCAGCCCCAGTCCTAGCGGCTCCTACAATGAGCAGTTCTTC.

The chain couples TRBV4-1 to TRBJ2-7; D is unclear. The CDR3 has 16 residues. Trimming pared 4 bases from V and 3 bases from J, leaving 19 bases between. Germline values: CDR1 MGHRA, CDR2 YSYEKL. Written as DNA, the CDR3 is TGCGCCAGCAGCCCCAGTCCTGTGGTGGCGCTCTACGAGCAGTACTTC. This sequence encodes CASSPSPVVALYEQYF.

The chain combines TRBV2 with TRBJ2-5; 11 positions match TRBD2. The J segment lost 3 bases and the V segment lost 7 bases, leaving 7 bases of the junction unmatched. There are 15 residues in the CDR3. The germline gives CDR1 SNHLY, CDR2 FYNNEI. CDR3 protein: CASTSGTSGEETQYF. CDR3 in DNA: TGTGCCAGCACATCCGGGACTAGCGGAGAAGAGACCCAGTACTTC.

The chain employs TRBV19 and TRBJ2-1; D uncertain. The ends were cut back, 6 bases at V and 4 bases at J, with 19 bases in the middle. The CDR3 extends over 16 amino acids. CDR1 is LNHDA and CDR2 is SQIVND in the germline V gene (reference sequence). The CDR3, as DNA: TGTGCCAGTAGGGGTGTGGTTGGAGTACGGTACAATGAGCAGTTCTTC. Translated: CASRGVVGVRYNEQFF.

The V and J genes are TRBV11-2 and TRBJ2-1, with D perhaps TRBD1 (6 bases). The CDR3 runs to 15 residues. The V gene's germline CDR1 is SGHAT and CDR2 FQNNGV. V was cut by 0 bases and J by 2 bases, with 8 bases left in between. CDR3 nucleotides: TGTGCCAGCAGCTTAGATAGGGGGACCTACAATGAGCAGTTCTTC. It translates to CASSLDRGTYNEQFF.

V gene TRBV2 combines with J gene TRBJ2-2; 10 nucleotides agree with TRBD1. This CDR3 is built from 18 residues. Germline lookup yields CDR1 SNHLY and CDR2 FYNNEI. The ends lost 4 bases at V and 7 bases at J; junction bases unmatched: 15. The CDR3, as DNA: TGTGCCAGCAGTGGCTCGCCGACAGGGGGCGCAGTCGTCGGGGAGCTGTTTTTT. It yields the protein CASSGSPTGGAVVGELFF.

The CDR3 sequence is CASDPTGLICGYTF. For the CDR3, the DNA is TGTGCTAGTGATCCTACAGGTCTAATCTGTGGCTACACCTTC. V gene TRBV12-5 combines with J gene TRBJ1-2, with D perhaps matching TRBD1 (5 bases). V lost 7 bases and J lost 7, with 19 bases in between. The CDR3 extends over 14 amino acids. CDR1 is LGHNT and CDR2 is FRNRAP in the germline V gene.

This chain joins TRBV12-5 and TRBJ2-1, with D tentatively TRBD1 (5 bases). This CDR3 spans 13 amino acids. Trimming removed 5 bases at V and 3 bases at J, with 8 bases between. Germline V gene data show CDR1 as LGHNT and CDR2 as FRNRAP. The CDR3 here is CASGPDSYNEQFF. In nucleotides, the CDR3 is TGTGCTAGTGGTCCTGACAGCTACAATGAGCAGTTCTTC.

J is TRBJ2-3 and V is TRBV27; D gene uncertain. The CDR3 totals 15 residues. V was shortened by 0 bases and J by 2 bases, with 9 bases between the two germline ends. Looked up from germline, CDR1 is MNHEY and CDR2 is SMNVEV (reference sequence). The CDR3 loop is CASSLSGFNTDTQYF. The CDR3 coding sequence is TGTGCCAGCAGTTTATCCGGGTTTAACACAGATACGCAGTATTTT.

The chain combines TRBV7-9 with TRBJ2-5, with TRBD2 identical over 8 bases. Germline V gives CDR1 SEHNR, CDR2 FQNEAQ (reference sequence). The CDR3 is made up of 15 amino acids. The V and J ends lost 2 bases and 4 bases, in that order; junction bases with no gene match: 6. The CDR3 here is CASSLSLLAGETQYF. The CDR3 nucleotides read TGTGCCAGCAGCTTATCCCTGCTAGCGGGAGAGACCCAGTACTTC.

V gene TRBV18 combines with J gene TRBJ2-4; TRBD2 matches 9 bases. Germline assignment: CDR1 KGHSH and CDR2 LQKENI. The V gene end was trimmed by 5 bases and the J gene end by 0 bases; junction bases not matched to a gene: 11. This CDR3 contains 18 residues. The CDR3 coding sequence is TGTGCCAGCTCATCTCCGCCCCTAGCGGGACTAGCCAAAAACATTCAGTACTTC. Protein product: CASSSPPLAGLAKNIQYF.

This chain links TRBV6-5 with TRBJ2-7; 9 bases agree with TRBD1. Looked up from germline, CDR1 is MNHEY and CDR2 is SVGAGI. V trimming: 5 bases; J trimming: 5 bases; junction bases outside the gene matches: 7. This CDR3 spans 14 amino acids. CDR3 loop: CASSLQGADDEQYF. CDR3 bases: TGTGCCAGCAGTCTACAGGGGGCGGACGACGAGCAGTACTTC.

This chain connects TRBV11-3 to TRBJ2-5, with D hard to call. Trimming cost V 2 bases and J 3 bases, with 4 bases left between them. Looked up from germline, CDR1 is SGHNT and CDR2 is YENEEA. There are 12 residues in the CDR3. CDR3 nucleotide sequence: TGTGCCAGCAGCTTAAATGAAGAGACCCAGTACTTC. Translation: CASSLNEETQYF.

The rearrangement uses TRBV14 and TRBJ2-3; TRBD2 is a possible D gene (5 bases). Trimming pared 4 bases from V and 4 bases from J, leaving 18 bases between. Germline lookup yields CDR1 SGHDN and CDR2 FVKESK. The CDR3 contains 16 residues. CDR3 region: CASSRKFGEGPDTQYF. For the CDR3, the DNA is TGTGCCAGCAGCCGAAAGTTCGGGGAAGGGCCAGATACGCAGTATTTT. Variable domain in full (rest from reference TRBV14 and TRBJ2-3): EAGVTQFPSHSVIEKGQTVTLRCDPISGHDNLYWYRRVMGKEIKFLLHFVKESKQDESGMPNNRFLAERTGGTYSTLKVQPAELEDSGVYFCASSRKFGEGPDTQYFGPGTRLTVL.

This chain links TRBV7-8 with TRBJ2-5, with D unclear. The CDR3 extends over 14 amino acids. Trimming took off 5 bases at V and 1 base at J, with 11 bases between the two ends. Germline V lookup: CDR1 SGHVS, CDR2 FQNEAQ. CDR3 sequence: CASSTLGLQETQYF. For the CDR3, the DNA is TGTGCCAGCAGCACTCTTGGGCTCCAAGAGACCCAGTACTTC.

V is TRBV7-9 and J is TRBJ1-3, with D unresolved. Deletions cut 3 bases from V and 8 bases from J, with 14 bases between. This CDR3 comprises 14 residues. Germline CDR1 reads SEHNR; CDR2 reads FQNEAQ (reference sequence). The CDR3, as DNA: TGTGCCAGCAGCTTGAGCTTTATCGAGGACACCATATATTTT. This sequence encodes CASSLSFIEDTIYF.

The chain uses TRBV28 and TRBJ2-2, with a weak D call TRBD2 (6 bases). This CDR3 comprises 15 residues. CDR1 is MDHEN and CDR2 is SYDVKM in the germline V gene. Trimming took off 3 bases at V and 1 base at J, with 9 bases between the two ends. DNA of the CDR3: TGTGCCAGCAGTTTGGCGGGATGGAACACCGGGGAGCTGTTTTTT. Translated: CASSLAGWNTGELFF.

The V and J genes are TRBV29-1 and TRBJ2-2; D is uncertain. The CDR3 extends over 16 amino acids. The V gene's germline CDR1 is SQVTM and CDR2 ANQGSEA. V was pared by 7 bases and J by 0 bases, with 18 bases between. CDR3 DNA: TGCAGCGGTAGACACCGGAGATTCGCGAACACCGGGGAGCTGTTTTTT. This translates into CSGRHRRFANTGELFF.